This T cell receptor (beta chain) was found in a study of beta chain features in type 1 diabetes. On the study more broadly: There was similarity between patients and healthy donors in age, gender and cell yields.

Expressed TCRB transcripts were sequenced, since all the RNA that had been isolated was reverse transcribed. Data came from immunoSEQ multiplex PCR; TCRdb stores just in-frame clones and leaves some out. The table records 150,000 or so clones, roughly 9.3% of them present only once. V gave up 5 bases and J gave up 3 bases, with 14 bases separating them. Germline assignment: CDR1 SGHTA and CDR2 FQGNSA. This CDR3 comprises 14 residues. Overall study findings and caveats: Among patients, naive, central memory and Treg TCRB repertoires appeared more similar than among healthy donors.

At least ten counts were recorded for this clone. The antigen is not known. The chain couples TRBV7-2 to TRBJ2-7; a weak D match, TRBD2 (5 bases). Sequenced input: central memory CD4+ T cells from blood. The clonotype was recovered from a woman aged 40 to 50 in good health. The CDR3: CASSRGSAVYEQYF. CDR3 DNA sequence: TGTGCCAGCAGCAGAGGGTCGGCAGTCTACGAGCAGTACTTC.